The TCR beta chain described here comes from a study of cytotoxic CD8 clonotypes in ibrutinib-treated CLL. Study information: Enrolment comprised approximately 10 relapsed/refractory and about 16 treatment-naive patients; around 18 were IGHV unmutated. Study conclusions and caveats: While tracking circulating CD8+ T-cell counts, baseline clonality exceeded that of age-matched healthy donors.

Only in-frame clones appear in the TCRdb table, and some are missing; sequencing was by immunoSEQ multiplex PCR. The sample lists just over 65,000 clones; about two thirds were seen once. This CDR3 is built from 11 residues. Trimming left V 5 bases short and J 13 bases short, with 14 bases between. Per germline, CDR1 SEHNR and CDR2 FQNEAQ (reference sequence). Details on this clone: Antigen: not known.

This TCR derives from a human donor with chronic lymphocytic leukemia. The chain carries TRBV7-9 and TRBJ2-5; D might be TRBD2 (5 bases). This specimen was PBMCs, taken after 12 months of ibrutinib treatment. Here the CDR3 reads CASSLRELSYF. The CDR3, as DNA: TGTGCCAGCAGCCTGAGGGAACTCTCGTACTTC. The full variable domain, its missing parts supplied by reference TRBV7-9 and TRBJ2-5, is DTGVSQNPRHKITKRGQNVTFRCDPISEHNRLYWYRQTLGQGPEFLTYFQNEAQLEKSRLLSDRFSAERPKGSFSTLEIQRTEQGDSAMYLCASSLRELSYFGPGTRLLVL.